This passage covers 18 T cell receptor beta chains from one sample sequenced in a study of T cells in Graves' hyperthyroidism and ophthalmopathy. TCR beta CDR3 region amplification was performed from RNA transcripts. The HTBI set primed first-round TCR CDR3 RT-PCR. TCRdb re-analysed the multiplex PCR reads in MiXCR, keeping a single row per CDR3 protein. Of around 490,000 distinct CDR3 sequences in the sample, less than 20% are singletons; the top ten hold 47%. Sequenced input: blood. All receptors derive from a man in his forties with Graves' ophthalmopathy.

This clonotype was seen more than once but under ten times. The rearrangement links TRBV7-9 to TRBJ2-1, with TRBD2 matching 8 bases. Trimming took 4 bases from V and 9 from J; bases not matched to a gene: 11. The length of the CDR3 is 15 residues. The germline CDR1 and CDR2 sequences are SEHNR and FQNEAQ (reference sequence). CDR3: CASSYPGLVGSEQFF. In DNA form, the CDR3 reads TGTGCCAGCAGCTACCCGGGACTAGTCGGCAGTGAGCAGTTCTTC.

This clonotype showed up many times. This chain links TRBV3-1 with TRBJ1-1; TRBD1 aligns across 7 bases. CDR1 and CDR2 (germline): LGHDT, YNNKEL (reference sequence). This CDR3 is built from 14 residues. Germline trimming cut 3 bases from V and 3 bases from J; bases unmatched to any gene: 4. CDR3 coding DNA: TGTGCCAGCAGCCAGACAGGGACAGACACTGAAGCTTTCTTT. It specifies CASSQTGTDTEAFF.

The chain employs TRBV4-2 and TRBJ2-1; TRBD2 aligns across 10 bases. Germline CDR1 reads LGHNA; CDR2 reads YNFKEQ. V lost 3 bases to trimming and J lost 7 bases; unmatched junction nucleotides: 9. The CDR3 sequence is 16 residues long. CDR3 amino acids: CASSHRAGGPINEQFF. The CDR3 nucleotides are TGTGCCAGCAGCCACAGAGCGGGAGGGCCGATAAATGAGCAGTTCTTC.

This clonotype was counted only a few times. The chain is built from TRBV29-1 and TRBJ2-3; maybe TRBD2 (6 bases). CDR1 and CDR2 (germline): SQVTM, ANQGSEA. The CDR3 spans 15 residues. The V gene lost 0 bases and the J gene lost 4 bases, with 14 bases spanning the gap. The CDR3 nucleotides are TGCAGCGTTGAAGACTTACTAGCCCAGGCAGATACGCAGTATTTT. It yields the protein CSVEDLLAQADTQYF.

This clonotype was picked up many times. The chain joins TRBV7-8 to TRBJ1-1; tentatively, D is TRBD1 (5 bases). V was shortened by 1 base and J by 5 bases, with 11 bases between the two germline ends. Germline-derived CDR1 and CDR2 are SGHVS and FQNEAQ. This CDR3 is 14 amino acids long. CDR3 in amino acids: CASSLGGFRTEAFF. CDR3 nucleotides: TGTGCCAGCAGCTTAGGGGGGTTTCGTACTGAAGCTTTCTTT.

Points on this clonotype: Possible read error: a much larger clone is one base away. The rearrangement joins TRBV24-1 to TRBJ2-7; a possible D gene is TRBD1 (6 bases). The germline V gene encodes CDR1 KGHDR and CDR2 SFDVKD. The CDR3 spans 14 residues. Trimming shortened V by 2 bases and J by 8 bases, and 15 bases separated the two germline ends. The CDR3 here is CATSDSTRGLKQYF. The DNA of the CDR3 is TGTGCCACCAGTGATTCGACCAGGGGATTGAAGCAGTACTTC.

CDR3 DNA sequence: TGTGCCAGCAGTTTGGCGGGGGGTGTACGGGAGACCCAGTACTTC. As protein: CASSLAGGVRETQYF. V usage is TRBV28 and J usage is TRBJ2-5, with 8 bases lining up with TRBD2. The CDR3 spans 15 residues. CDR1 is MDHEN and CDR2 is SYDVKM in the germline V gene. With V trimmed by 3 bases and J by 5 bases, 8 bases remained unmatched.

In this sample, this clonotype turned up many times. The chain joins TRBV2 to TRBJ2-1; 8 bases are shared with TRBD2. CDR3 length: 16 amino acids. Losses at the gene ends were 3 bases for V and 3 bases for J; bases not matched to a gene: 7. The germline CDR1 and CDR2 sequences are SNHLY and FYNNEI. Written as DNA, the CDR3 is TGTGCCAGCAGTGAGGCGAGCGGGGGCCACTACAATGAGCAGTTCTTC. This encodes CASSEASGGHYNEQFF. Full variable domain (missing parts from reference TRBV2 and TRBJ2-1): EPEVTQTPSHQVTQMGQEVILRCVPISNHLYFYWYRQILGQKVEFLVSFYNNEISEKSEIFDDQFSVERPDGSNFTLKIRSTKLEDSAMYFCASSEASGGHYNEQFFGPGTRLTVL.

V usage is TRBV4-2 and J usage is TRBJ2-5, with TRBD2 identical over 8 bases. Trimming at V came to 1 base and at J to 1 base, leaving 5 bases not matched to a gene. Per the germline V gene, CDR1 is LGHNA and CDR2 is YNFKEQ. This CDR3 region has 16 residues. The CDR3: CASSQGGGGFQETQYF. The CDR3 region has the DNA TGTGCCAGCAGCCAAGGTGGCGGGGGGTTCCAAGAGACCCAGTACTTC.

The V and J genes are TRBV6-2 or TRBV6-3 and TRBJ2-3; D is ambiguous. This CDR3 contains 13 residues. CDR1 and CDR2 (germline): MNHEY, SVGEGT. V shed 7 bases and J shed 2 bases, with 10 bases lying between them. CDR3 protein: CASMVTSTDTQYF. DNA for the CDR3: TGTGCCAGCATGGTAACTTCCACAGATACGCAGTATTTT.

This clonotype was recorded at least ten times. The chain links TRBV2 to TRBJ1-2, with D unresolved. Germline lookup yields CDR1 SNHLY and CDR2 FYNNEI. V was clipped by 4 bases and J by 5 bases, with 11 bases between them. CDR3 size: 13 residues. As DNA, the CDR3 is TGTGCCAGCAGTGCCTTGGCACAGTATGGCTACACCTTC. Translated: CASSALAQYGYTF.

This clonotype has ten or more counts. The chain uses TRBV5-1 and TRBJ2-1, with TRBD1 identical over 8 bases. Per the germline V gene, CDR1 is SGHRS and CDR2 is YFSETQ. V lost 7 bases to trimming and J lost 8 bases; unmatched junction nucleotides: 8. CDR3 length equals 13 residues. The CDR3 reads CASERDRGHEQFF. The CDR3 DNA follows: TGCGCCAGCGAGCGAGACAGGGGCCATGAGCAGTTCTTC. Together with reference TRBV5-1 and TRBJ2-1, the CDR3 gives the full variable domain: KAGVTQTPRYLIKTRGQQVTLSCSPISGHRSVSWYQQTPGQGLQFLFEYFSETQRNKGNFPGRFSGRQFSNSRSEMNVSTLELGDSALYLCASERDRGHEQFFGPGTRLTVL.

This clonotype was seen at least ten times. The gene calls are TRBV2 and TRBJ2-7, with D tentatively TRBD2 (6 bases). V lost 3 bases to trimming and J lost 0 bases, with 12 bases between them. The CDR3 has 15 residues. Germline V gene lookup returns CDR1 SNHLY and CDR2 FYNNEI. The CDR3: CASSEGTRISYEQYF. The CDR3 DNA sequence: TGTGCCAGCAGTGAGGGGACTCGCATCTCCTACGAGCAGTACTTC.

This clonotype has at least ten counts. This chain joins TRBV24-1 and TRBJ1-1; D is undetermined. CDR3 length: 13 amino acids. Germline CDR1 KGHDR, CDR2 SFDVKD. V was cut by 3 bases and J by 6 bases, with 10 bases left in between. The CDR3: CATSDTVRAEAFF. In DNA, the CDR3 is TGTGCCACCAGTGATACGGTGAGGGCTGAAGCTTTCTTT.

This clonotype was counted at least ten times. The V and J genes are TRBV7-3 and TRBJ2-7; D gene unclear. The CDR3 length is 13 residues. Germline V gene data show CDR1 as SGHTA and CDR2 as FQGTGA. V shed 1 base and J shed 3 bases, with 7 bases lying between them. In nucleotides, the CDR3 is TGTGCCAGCAGCTTAAATCCAGGCTACGAGCAGTACTTC. The encoded protein is CASSLNPGYEQYF.

This sequence joins TRBV7-3 and TRBJ2-7; D is ambiguous. The germline gives CDR1 SGHTA, CDR2 FQGTGA. Trimming stripped 4 bases from V and 2 bases from J, with 9 bases between. The CDR3 totals 13 residues. CDR3 sequence (DNA): TGTGCCAGCAGCTCCTACACTGCCTACGAGCAGTACTTC. Its translation is CASSSYTAYEQYF.

The sample holds many counts of this clonotype. DNA of the CDR3: TGTGCCAGCAGTTACAGGGGGATGAACACTGAAGCTTTCTTT. Its translation is CASSYRGMNTEAFF. The chain joins TRBV6-2 or TRBV6-3 to TRBJ1-1; a weak D match, TRBD1 (6 bases). V was clipped by 2 bases and J by 0 bases, with 7 bases between them. CDR3 length: 14 amino acids. Germline CDR1 is MNHEY and CDR2 is SVGEGT.

On this clonotype: With a much larger clone just one base away, this may be a read error. V and J are TRBV15 and TRBJ2-7; D remains unclear. The CDR3 runs 14 residues. Germline CDR1 is LNHNV and CDR2 is YYDKDF (reference sequence). The germline V and J ends were trimmed by 1 base and 2 bases, with 9 bases remaining between them. The CDR3 region has the DNA TGTGCCACCAGCAGAGCGGGTAGCACCTACGAGCAGTACTTC. Protein: CATSRAGSTYEQYF.